This is a list of T cell receptor beta chains from one sample in a study of cytomegalovirus exposure and HLA in healthy donors. Libraries were prepared by immunoSEQ multiplex PCR; TCRdb keeps only in-frame clonotypes and omits some of them. The sample records a few hundred thousand clones, approximately 90% being singletons. Specimen: PBMCs. The receptors were sampled from a woman between 18 and 30 years old in good health and CMV-seronegative. Each CDR3 is given with its conserved first and last residue. D genes are given only for firm matches. Where a row states a size, it is once, few, many or the class of an expanded clone; other rows omit it.

J: TRBJ2-1
D: .
V: TRBV19
size: .
CDR3: CASSIVASRKEQFF
DNA: TGTGCCAGTAGTATAGTGGCTAGCAGAAAAGAGCAGTTCTTC

J: TRBJ2-1
D: TRBD1
V: TRBV5-1
size: .
CDR3: CASSLGTGQGHNEQFF
DNA: TGCGCCAGCAGCTTGGGAACGGGACAGGGTCACAATGAGCAGTTCTTC

J: TRBJ2-1
D: .
V: TRBV9
size: .
CDR3: CASSVAGYQLNEQFF
DNA: TGTGCCAGCAGCGTAGCGGGTTACCAACTTAATGAGCAGTTCTTC

J: TRBJ2-3
D: .
V: TRBV28
size: .
CDR3: CASSSGVGDTQYF
DNA: TGTGCCAGCAGTTCAGGGGTGGGTGATACGCAGTATTTT

J: TRBJ2-3
D: TRBD2
V: TRBV27
size: .
CDR3: CASSLGLAGGITDTQYF
DNA: TGTGCCAGCAGTTTAGGGCTAGCGGGAGGAATCACAGATACGCAGTATTTT

J: TRBJ1-2
D: .
V: TRBV27
size: .
CDR3: CASSLSHRADGYTF
DNA: TGTGCCAGCAGTTTATCCCACAGGGCCGATGGCTACACCTTC

J: TRBJ2-1
D: TRBD2
V: TRBV30
size: .
CDR3: CAWSPGLAGSNEQFF
DNA: TGTGCCTGGAGCCCCGGACTAGCGGGTTCCAATGAGCAGTTCTTC

J: TRBJ2-1
D: TRBD2
V: TRBV19
size: .
CDR3: CASSFTSGTPLDNEQFF
DNA: TGTGCCAGTAGTTTTACTAGCGGGACGCCCCTTGACAATGAGCAGTTCTTC

J: TRBJ2-2
D: TRBD1
V: TRBV5-1
size: .
CDR3: CASGMGQGTGELFF
DNA: TGCGCCAGCGGTATGGGACAGGGCACCGGGGAGCTGTTTTTT

J: TRBJ1-1
D: .
V: TRBV5-1
size: .
CDR3: CASSRRGELDTEAFF
DNA: TGCGCCAGCAGCCGACGGGGGGAGTTGGACACTGAAGCTTTCTTT

J: TRBJ2-1
D: .
V: TRBV14
size: .
CDR3: CASSQYYNEQFF
DNA: TGTGCCAGCAGCCAATACTACAATGAGCAGTTCTTC

J: TRBJ1-4
D: .
V: TRBV25-1
size: many
CDR3: CASSWAGSEKLFF
DNA: TGTGCCAGCAGTTGGGCGGGGAGTGAAAAACTGTTTTTT

J: TRBJ2-1
D: TRBD2
V: TRBV5-4
size: .
CDR3: CASSLLAGEREQFF
DNA: TGTGCCAGCAGCTTGTTAGCGGGAGAGCGAGAGCAGTTCTTC

J: TRBJ2-2
D: TRBD2
V: TRBV5-1
size: .
CDR3: CASKLAGGPRTGELFF
DNA: TGCGCCAGCAAACTAGCGGGAGGGCCTCGGACCGGGGAGCTGTTTTTT

J: TRBJ1-2
D: .
V: TRBV7-2
size: once
CDR3: CASRGASYGYTF
DNA: TGTGCCAGCAGGGGAGCCTCCTATGGCTACACCTTC

J: TRBJ2-1
D: TRBD1
V: TRBV7-9
size: .
CDR3: CASSYMTGYFSYNEQFF
DNA: TGTGCCAGCAGCTACATGACAGGGTACTTCTCCTACAATGAGCAGTTCTTC